The 3 T cell receptor beta chains reported below all come from one sample, sequenced in a study of memory CD4+ T cells and cytomegalovirus serostatus. Method: immunoSEQ multiplex PCR; TCRdb's copy keeps in-frame clones and lacks some. The sample contains approximately 40,000 clones, approximately 80% of which appear only once. The sort gate was single viable CD3+CD4+CD8-CD45RO+ cells for memory CD4+ T cells. Sequencing used memory CD4+ T cells from blood. Receptor source: an adult in good health and CMV-seronegative.

The chain has TRBV4-2 and TRBJ1-6, with D unresolved. There are 14 residues in the CDR3. CDR1 is LGHNA and CDR2 is YNFKEQ in the germline V gene. With 0 bases removed from V and 9 bases from J, the gap between germline ends came to 9 bases. The CDR3 nucleotides are TGTGCCAGCAGCCAAGATTCGACTTTTTCACCCCTCCACTTT. This gives the protein CASSQDSTFSPLHF.

This clone was seen only once. The gene calls are TRBV5-4 and TRBJ1-3; TRBD1 is a possible D gene (5 bases). V lost 4 bases to trimming and J lost 4 bases, with 15 bases between them. Looked up from germline, CDR1 is SGHNT and CDR2 is YYREEE (reference sequence). CDR3 size: 15 residues. The CDR3 nucleotides read TGTGCCAGCAGCCTCCAGGGAGGAGAGGGAAACACCATATATTTT. It is translated as CASSLQGGEGNTIYF. Combining the CDR3 with reference TRBV5-4 and TRBJ1-3 gives the whole variable domain ETGVTQSPTHLIKTRGQQVTLRCSSQSGHNTVSWYQQALGQGPQFIFQYYREEENGRGNFPPRFSGLQFPNYSSELNVNALELDDSALYLCASSLQGGEGNTIYFGEGSWLTVV.

As regards this clone: A junction end diverges from the germline sequence, so it may reflect a read error. This chain connects TRBV18 to TRBJ1-5; weak D call: TRBD1 (5 bases). The germline V gene encodes CDR1 KGHSH and CDR2 LQKENI. CDR3 length equals 12 residues. This CDR3 is CASSPDNRPQHF. CDR3 nucleotide sequence: TGTGCCAGCTCACCGGACAATCGGCCCCAGCATTTT.